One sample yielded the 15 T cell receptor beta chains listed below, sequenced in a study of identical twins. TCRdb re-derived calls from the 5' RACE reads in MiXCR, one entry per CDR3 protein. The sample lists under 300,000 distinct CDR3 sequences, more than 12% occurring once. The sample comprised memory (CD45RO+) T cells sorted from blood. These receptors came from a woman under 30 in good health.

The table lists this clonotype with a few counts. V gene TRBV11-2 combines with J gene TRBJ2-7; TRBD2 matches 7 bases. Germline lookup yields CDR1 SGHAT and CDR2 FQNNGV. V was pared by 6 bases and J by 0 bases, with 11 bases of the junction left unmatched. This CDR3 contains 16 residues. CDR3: CASSLTTSRLSYEQYF. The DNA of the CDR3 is TGTGCCAGCAGTTTGACGACTAGCCGTCTCTCCTACGAGCAGTACTTC.

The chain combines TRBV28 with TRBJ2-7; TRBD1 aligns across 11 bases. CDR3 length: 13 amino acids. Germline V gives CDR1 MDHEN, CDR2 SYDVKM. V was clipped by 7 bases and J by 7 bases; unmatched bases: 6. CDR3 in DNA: TGTGCCAGCATTGGACAGGGGGCTGGGGAGCAGTACTTC. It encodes CASIGQGAGEQYF.

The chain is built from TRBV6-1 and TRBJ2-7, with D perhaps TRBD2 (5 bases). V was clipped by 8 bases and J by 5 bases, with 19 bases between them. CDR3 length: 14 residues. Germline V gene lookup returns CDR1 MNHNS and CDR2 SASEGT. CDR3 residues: CASFKDERANEQYF. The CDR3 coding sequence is TGTGCCAGCTTTAAGGATGAGAGGGCAAACGAGCAGTACTTC.

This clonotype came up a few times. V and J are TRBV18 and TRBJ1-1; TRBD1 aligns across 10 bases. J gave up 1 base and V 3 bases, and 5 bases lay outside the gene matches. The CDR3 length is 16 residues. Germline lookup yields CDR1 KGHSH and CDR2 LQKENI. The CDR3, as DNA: TGTGCCAGCTCACCTCCCGGGACAGGGGAGAACACTGAAGCTTTCTTT. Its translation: CASSPPGTGENTEAFF. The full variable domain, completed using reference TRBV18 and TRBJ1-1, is NAGVMQNPRHLVRRRGQEARLRCSPMKGHSHVYWYRQLPEEGLKFMVYLQKENIIDESGMPKERFSAEFPKEGPSILRIQQVVRGDSAAYFCASSPPGTGENTEAFFGQGTRLTVV.

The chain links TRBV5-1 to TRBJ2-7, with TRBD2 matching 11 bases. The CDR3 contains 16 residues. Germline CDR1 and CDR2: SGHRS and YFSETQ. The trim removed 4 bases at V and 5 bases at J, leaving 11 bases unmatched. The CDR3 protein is CASSQGLAGRAHEQYF. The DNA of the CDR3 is TGCGCCAGCAGCCAAGGACTAGCGGGCCGAGCCCACGAGCAGTACTTC.

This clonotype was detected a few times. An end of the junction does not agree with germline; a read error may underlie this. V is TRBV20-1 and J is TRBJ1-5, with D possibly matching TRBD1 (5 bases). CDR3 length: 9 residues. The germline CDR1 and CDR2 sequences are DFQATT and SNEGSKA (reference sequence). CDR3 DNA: TGCAGTGCCCTTAGGGACCCAAATTTT. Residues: CSALRDPNF.

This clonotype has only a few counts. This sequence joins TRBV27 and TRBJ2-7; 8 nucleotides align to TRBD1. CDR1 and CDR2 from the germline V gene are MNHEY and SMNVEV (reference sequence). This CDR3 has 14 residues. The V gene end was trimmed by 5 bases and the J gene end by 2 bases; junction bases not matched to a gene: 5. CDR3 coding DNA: TGTGCCAGCAGTAGACCGGACAGGGCCTACGAGCAGTACTTC. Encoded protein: CASSRPDRAYEQYF.

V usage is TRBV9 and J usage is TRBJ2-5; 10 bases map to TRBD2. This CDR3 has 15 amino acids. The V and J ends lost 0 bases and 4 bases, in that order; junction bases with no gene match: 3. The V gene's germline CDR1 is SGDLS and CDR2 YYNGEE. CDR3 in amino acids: CASSVGAGGGETQYF. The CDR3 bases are TGTGCCAGCAGCGTAGGAGCGGGGGGGGGAGAGACCCAGTACTTC. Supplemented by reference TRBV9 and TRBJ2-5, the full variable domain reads DSGVTQTPKHLITATGQRVTLRCSPRSGDLSVYWYQQSLDQGLQFLIQYYNGEERAKGNILERFSAQQFPDLHSELNLSSLELGDSALYFCASSVGAGGGETQYFGPGTRLLVL.

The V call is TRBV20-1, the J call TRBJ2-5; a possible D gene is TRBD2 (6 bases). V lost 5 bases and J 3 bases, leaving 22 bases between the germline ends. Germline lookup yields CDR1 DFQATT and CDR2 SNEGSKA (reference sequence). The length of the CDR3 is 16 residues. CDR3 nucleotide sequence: TGCAGTGCTCCGCATCCCTACGGGGGAGGTGAAGAGACCCAGTACTTC. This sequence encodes CSAPHPYGGGEETQYF.

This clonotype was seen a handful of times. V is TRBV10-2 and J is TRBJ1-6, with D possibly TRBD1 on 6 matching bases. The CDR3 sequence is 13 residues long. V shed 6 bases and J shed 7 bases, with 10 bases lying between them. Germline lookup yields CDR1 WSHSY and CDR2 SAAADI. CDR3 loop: CASRRQGNSPLHF. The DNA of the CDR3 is TGCGCCAGCAGAAGGCAGGGGAATTCACCCCTCCACTTT.

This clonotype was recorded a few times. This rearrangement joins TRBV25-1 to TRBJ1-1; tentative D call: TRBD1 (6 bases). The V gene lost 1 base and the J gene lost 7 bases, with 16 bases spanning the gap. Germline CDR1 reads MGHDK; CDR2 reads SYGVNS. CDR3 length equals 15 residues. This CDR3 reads CASSESNRAPREAFF. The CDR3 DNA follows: TGTGCCAGCAGTGAATCGAACAGGGCGCCACGTGAAGCTTTCTTT. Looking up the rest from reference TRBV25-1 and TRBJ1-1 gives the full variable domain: EADIYQTPRYLVIGTGKKITLECSQTMGHDKMYWYQQDPGMELHLIHYSYGVNSTEKGDLSSESTVSRIRTEHFPLTLESARPSHTSQYLCASSESNRAPREAFFGQGTRLTVV.

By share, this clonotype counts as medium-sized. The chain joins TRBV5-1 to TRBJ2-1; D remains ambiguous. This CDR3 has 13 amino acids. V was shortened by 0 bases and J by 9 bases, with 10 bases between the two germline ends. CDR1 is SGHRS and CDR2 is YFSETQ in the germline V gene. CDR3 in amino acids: CASSLADLGEQFF. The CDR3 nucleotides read TGCGCCAGCAGCTTGGCAGACCTTGGTGAGCAGTTCTTC.

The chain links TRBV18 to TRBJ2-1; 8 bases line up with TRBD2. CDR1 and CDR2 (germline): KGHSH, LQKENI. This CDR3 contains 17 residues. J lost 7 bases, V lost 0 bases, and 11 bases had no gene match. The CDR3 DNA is TGTGCCAGCTCACCACCGTTAAGCGGGAGCATTGGGAATGAGCAGTTCTTC. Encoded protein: CASSPPLSGSIGNEQFF. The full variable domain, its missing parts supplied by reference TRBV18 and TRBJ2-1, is NAGVMQNPRHLVRRRGQEARLRCSPMKGHSHVYWYRQLPEEGLKFMVYLQKENIIDESGMPKERFSAEFPKEGPSILRIQQVVRGDSAAYFCASSPPLSGSIGNEQFFGPGTRLTVL.

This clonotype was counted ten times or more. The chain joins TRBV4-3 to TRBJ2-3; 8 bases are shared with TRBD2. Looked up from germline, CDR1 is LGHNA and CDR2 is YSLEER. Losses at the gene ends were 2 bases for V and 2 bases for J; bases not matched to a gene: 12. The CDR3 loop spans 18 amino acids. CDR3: CASSQSLAEYRHTDTQYF. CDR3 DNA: TGCGCCAGCAGCCAATCACTAGCGGAATACCGGCACACAGATACGCAGTATTTT.

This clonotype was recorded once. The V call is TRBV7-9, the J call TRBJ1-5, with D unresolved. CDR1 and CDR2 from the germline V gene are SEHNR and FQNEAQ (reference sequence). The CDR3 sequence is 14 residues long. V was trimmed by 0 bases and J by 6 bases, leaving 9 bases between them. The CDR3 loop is CASSLASERQPQHF. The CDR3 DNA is TGTGCCAGCAGCTTAGCTTCGGAGCGTCAGCCCCAGCATTTT.